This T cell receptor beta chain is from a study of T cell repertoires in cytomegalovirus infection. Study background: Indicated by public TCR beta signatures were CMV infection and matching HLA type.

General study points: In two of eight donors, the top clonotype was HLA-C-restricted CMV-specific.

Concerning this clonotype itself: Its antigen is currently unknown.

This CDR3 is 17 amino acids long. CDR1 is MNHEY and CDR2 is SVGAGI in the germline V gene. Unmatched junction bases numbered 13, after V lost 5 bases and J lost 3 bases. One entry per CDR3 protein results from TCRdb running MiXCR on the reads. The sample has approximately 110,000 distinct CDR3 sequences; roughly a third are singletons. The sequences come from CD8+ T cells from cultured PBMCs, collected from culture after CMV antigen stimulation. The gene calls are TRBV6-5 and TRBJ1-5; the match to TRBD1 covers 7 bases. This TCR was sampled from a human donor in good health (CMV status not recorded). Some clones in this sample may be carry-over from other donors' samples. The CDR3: CASSPRLGTEINQPQHF. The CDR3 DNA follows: TGTGCCAGCAGTCCTAGATTGGGGACAGAAATCAATCAGCCCCAGCATTTT.